This record covers a single TCR beta chain. It lacks a known antigen. No per-base quality is available; no much larger clone lies one base away. The sample comes from a study of cytomegalovirus exposure and HLA in healthy donors (dated by TCRdb to 2016 to 2017). Regarding the research as a whole: According to a later analysis, the approximately 120 validation repertoires were produced on the same platform as the roughly 720 repertoires of the first cohort. The study aimed to test whether signatures of past pathogen exposure could be identified by cataloging public T cell receptors. In addition to the first cohort of 650 to 800 subjects, a separate validation cohort of approximately 130 different subjects was used. The study combined high-throughput TCR immunosequencing, statistical association of individual TCRs with disease status, and machine learning to predict cytomegalovirus infection status. General findings and caveats noted by the study authors: A later analysis lacked HLA typing for the validation cohort, so it scored co-occurrence in that cohort across all 120 repertoires. Cytomegalovirus status was reported to be diagnosed by the classifier with high specificity and sensitivity in both the original and validation cohorts. It was suggested by the authors that the approach could potentially be generalized to other disease states and immunological phenotypes. Three of the identified cytomegalovirus-associated TCR beta chains were confirmed in vitro to be specific for cytomegalovirus antigens. The study gave a list of 150 to 200 TCR beta chains associated with cytomegalovirus. Most TCR sequences were seen in very few donors, while some public TCRs were found in many individuals. Subsequent analysis determined that TCRs grouped into clusters in the first cohort also showed a tendency toward co-occurrence across the approximately 120 validation repertoires, and 94% of cluster scores exceeded 0.

The CDR3 goes from the cysteine to the phenylalanine over 15 residues. The CDR3 DNA has 45 bases and is translated from base 1. Compared with germline, V lacks 5 bases and J lacks 2 bases; bases without a gene match: 7. The CDR1 and CDR2 encoded by the germline V gene are SGHDT and YYEEEE. Donors formed part of the validation cohort, which comprised 120 subjects and was distinct from the first cohort of 666 subjects. The method behind the library was the immunoSEQ multiplex PCR assay. The authors processed their data as follows. A statistical classification framework was built to diagnose cytomegalovirus status from the catalog of TCR beta chain sequences. The table comes from immuneACCESS by way of TCRdb, which keeps in-frame sequences with V and J called. Part of the clones is missing from these tables; in studies checked, under half for an unresolved V gene and the rest for unknown reasons. The D gene and trimming were derived from the DNA, and the V and J assignments and clone size from that table. For this sample there are roughly 49,000 clones; 94% appear just once. Clones ranked in the top ten supply around 8% of the sample.

The rearrangement joined TRBV5-6 to TRBJ2-7; 10 of the junction bases match TRBD1. The origin of this receptor is a young woman in good health and CMV-seropositive. The sequenced sample consisted of PBMCs. CDR3 region: CASSKRDRGAYEQYF. In nucleotides, the sequence is TGTGCCAGCAGTAAAAGGGACAGGGGCGCCTACGAGCAGTACTTC. Joined to the reference TRBV5-6 and TRBJ2-7 proteins, this CDR3 gives the full variable domain: DAGVTQSPTHLIKTRGQQVTLRCSPKSGHDTVSWYQQALGQGPQFIFQYYEEEERQRGNFPDRFSGHQFPNYSSELNVNALLLGDSALYLCASSKRDRGAYEQYFGPGTRLTVT.